Detailed here is one T cell receptor beta chain. Preparation of the TCRbeta library used unique molecular identifiers. TCRdb reprocessed the PCR reads via MiXCR and lists one record per CDR3 protein. The top ten clones hold 4.5% to 6% of a sample with a few hundred thousand distinct CDR3 sequences, approximately 12% of them seen once. The CDR3 loop spans 14 amino acids. Germline assignment: CDR1 SGHRS and CDR2 YFSETQ. Trimming took 4 bases from V and 5 from J; bases not matched to a gene: 6. The entry originates in a study of T-cell reconstitution after alpha-beta-depleted transplantation in children.

V is TRBV5-1 and J is TRBJ2-3; TRBD1 aligns across 8 bases. The sequences come from PBMCs from the stem cell graft donor, collected from the stem cell graft. This clonotype originated in a human donor who donated a stem cell graft to a child with combined immunodeficiency. Written as DNA, the CDR3 is TGCGCCAGCAGCCCGGAACAGGGGGTAGATACGCAGTATTTT. Translated, it gives CASSPEQGVDTQYF.